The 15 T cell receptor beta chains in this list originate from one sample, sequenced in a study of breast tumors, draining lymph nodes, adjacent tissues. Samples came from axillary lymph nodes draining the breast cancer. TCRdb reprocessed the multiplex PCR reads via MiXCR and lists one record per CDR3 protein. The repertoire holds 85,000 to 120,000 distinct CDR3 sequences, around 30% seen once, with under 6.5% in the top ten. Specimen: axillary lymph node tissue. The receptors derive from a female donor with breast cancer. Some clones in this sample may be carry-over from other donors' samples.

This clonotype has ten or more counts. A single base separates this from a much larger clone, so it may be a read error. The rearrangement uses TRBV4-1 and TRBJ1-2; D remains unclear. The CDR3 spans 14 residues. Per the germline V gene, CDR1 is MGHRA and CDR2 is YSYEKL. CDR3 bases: TGCGCCAGCAGCCAGGGAGATCGTAACTATGGCTACATCTTC. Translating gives CASSQGDRNYGYIF.

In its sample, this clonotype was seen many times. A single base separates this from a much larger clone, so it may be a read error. CDR3: CSASSSGTKPETQYF. CDR3 DNA sequence: TGCAGTGCTAGTTCCTCCGGGACTAAGCCAGAGACCCAGTACTTC. The chain recombines TRBV20-1 with TRBJ2-5; 7 bases line up with TRBD2. The length of the CDR3 is 15 residues. V shed 3 bases, J shed 4 bases, and the junction held 11 bases outside the gene matches. The germline gives CDR1 DFQATT, CDR2 SNEGSKA (reference sequence).

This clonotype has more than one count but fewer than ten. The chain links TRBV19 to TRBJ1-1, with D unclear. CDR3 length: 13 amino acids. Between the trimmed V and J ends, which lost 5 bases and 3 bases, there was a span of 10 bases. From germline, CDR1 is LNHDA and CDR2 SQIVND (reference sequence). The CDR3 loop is CASSFPWDTEAFF. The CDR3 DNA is TGTGCCAGTAGTTTCCCTTGGGACACTGAAGCTTTCTTT.

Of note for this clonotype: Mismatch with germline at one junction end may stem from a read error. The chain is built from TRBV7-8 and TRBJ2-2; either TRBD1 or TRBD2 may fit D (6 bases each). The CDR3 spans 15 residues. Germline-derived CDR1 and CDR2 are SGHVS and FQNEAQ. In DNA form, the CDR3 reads TGTGCCAGCACCGCCGGGACTGGGGACACCGGGGAGCTGCTTTTT. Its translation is CASTAGTGDTGELLF.

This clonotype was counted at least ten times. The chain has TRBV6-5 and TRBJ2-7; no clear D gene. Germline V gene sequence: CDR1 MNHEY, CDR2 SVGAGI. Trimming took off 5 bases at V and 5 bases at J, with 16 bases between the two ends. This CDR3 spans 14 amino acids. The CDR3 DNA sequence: TGTGCCAGCAGTCACCTCAAGGGTGGGCACGAGCAGTACTTC. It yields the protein CASSHLKGGHEQYF.

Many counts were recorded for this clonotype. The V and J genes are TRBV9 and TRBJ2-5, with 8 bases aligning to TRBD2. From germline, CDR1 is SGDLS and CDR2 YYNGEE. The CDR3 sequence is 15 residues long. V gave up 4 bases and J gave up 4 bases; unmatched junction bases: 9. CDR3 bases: TGTGCCAGCAGCACCGGCGGGGGGTCCGGAGAGACCCAGTACTTC. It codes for CASSTGGGSGETQYF.

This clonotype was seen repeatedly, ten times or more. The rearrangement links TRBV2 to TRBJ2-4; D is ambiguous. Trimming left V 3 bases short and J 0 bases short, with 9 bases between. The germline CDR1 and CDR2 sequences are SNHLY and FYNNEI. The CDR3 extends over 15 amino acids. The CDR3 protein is CASSEGQLAKNIQYF. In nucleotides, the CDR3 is TGTGCCAGCAGTGAGGGCCAGCTAGCCAAAAACATTCAGTACTTC.

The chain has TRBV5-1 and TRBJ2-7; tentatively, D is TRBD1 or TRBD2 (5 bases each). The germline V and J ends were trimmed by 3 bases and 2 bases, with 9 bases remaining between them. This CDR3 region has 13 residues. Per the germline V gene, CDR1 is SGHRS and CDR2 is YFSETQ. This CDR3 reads CASSWGPTYEQYF. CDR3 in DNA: TGCGCCAGCAGCTGGGGACCTACCTACGAGCAGTACTTC.

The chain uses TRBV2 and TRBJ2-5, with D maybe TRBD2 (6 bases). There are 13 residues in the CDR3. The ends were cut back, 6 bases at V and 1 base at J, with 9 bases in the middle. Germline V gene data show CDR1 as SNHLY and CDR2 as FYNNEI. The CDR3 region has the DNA TGTGCCAGCAGAGTGGGACTCCAAGAGACCCAGTACTTC. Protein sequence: CASRVGLQETQYF.

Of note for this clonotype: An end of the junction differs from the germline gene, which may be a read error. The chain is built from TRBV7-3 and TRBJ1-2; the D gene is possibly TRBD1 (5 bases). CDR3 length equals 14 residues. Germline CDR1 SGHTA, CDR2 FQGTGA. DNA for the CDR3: TGTGCCAGCAGCTTAAATGACGGGGACTATGGCTACGCCTTC. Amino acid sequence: CASSLNDGDYGYAF.

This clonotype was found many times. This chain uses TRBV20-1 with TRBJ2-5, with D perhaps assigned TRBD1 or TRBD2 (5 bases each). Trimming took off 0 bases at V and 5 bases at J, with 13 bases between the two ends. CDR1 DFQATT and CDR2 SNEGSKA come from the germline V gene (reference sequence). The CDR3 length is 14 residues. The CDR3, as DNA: TGCAGTGCTAGAGATTTTGGGACCCCGGAGACCCAGTACTTC. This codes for CSARDFGTPETQYF.

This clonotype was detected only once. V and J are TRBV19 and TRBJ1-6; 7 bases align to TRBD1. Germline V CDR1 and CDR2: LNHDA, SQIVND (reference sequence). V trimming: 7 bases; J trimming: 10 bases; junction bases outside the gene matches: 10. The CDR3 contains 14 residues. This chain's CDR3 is CASTLTGHRSPLHF. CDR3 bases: TGTGCCAGTACCCTGACAGGGCATAGATCACCCCTCCACTTT.

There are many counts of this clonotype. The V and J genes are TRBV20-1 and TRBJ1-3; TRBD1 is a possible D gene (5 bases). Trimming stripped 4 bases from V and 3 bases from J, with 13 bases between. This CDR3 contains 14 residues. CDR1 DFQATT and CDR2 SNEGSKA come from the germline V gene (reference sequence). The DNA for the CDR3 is TGCAGTGCTACGGACAAAACGGGTGGAAACACCATATATTTT. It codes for CSATDKTGGNTIYF.

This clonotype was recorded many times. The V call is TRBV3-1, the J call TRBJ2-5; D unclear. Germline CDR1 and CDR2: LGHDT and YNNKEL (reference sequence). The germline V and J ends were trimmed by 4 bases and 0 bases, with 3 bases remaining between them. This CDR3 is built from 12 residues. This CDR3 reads CASSLYQETQYF. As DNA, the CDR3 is TGTGCCAGCAGCCTATACCAAGAGACCCAGTACTTC.

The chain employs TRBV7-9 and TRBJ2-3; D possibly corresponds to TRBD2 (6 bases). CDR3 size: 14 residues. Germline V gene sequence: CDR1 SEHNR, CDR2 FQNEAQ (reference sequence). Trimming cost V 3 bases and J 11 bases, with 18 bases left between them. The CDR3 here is CASSFPLGGGEQYF. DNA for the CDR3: TGTGCCAGCAGCTTCCCATTGGGGGGAGGTGAGCAGTATTTT. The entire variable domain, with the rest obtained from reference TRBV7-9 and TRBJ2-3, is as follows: DTGVSQNPRHKITKRGQNVTFRCDPISEHNRLYWYRQTLGQGPEFLTYFQNEAQLEKSRLLSDRFSAERPKGSFSTLEIQRTEQGDSAMYLCASSFPLGGGEQYFGPGTRLTVL.